The 23 T cell receptor beta chains below all came from one sample that was sequenced in a study of OX40 agonist ivuxolimab in advanced cancers. Libraries were built with the immunoSEQ multiplex PCR assay. TCRdb's version of the immuneACCESS table is confined to in-frame rearrangements and falls short of the full clone set. An unresolved V gene accounts for under half of the shortfall where checked; the remainder is of unknown origin. This sample gives fewer than 80,000 clones in total; less than 95% of them show up just once. Approximately 5% of the sample belongs to the ten largest clones. The material sequenced was CD4+ or CD8+ T cells sorted from blood, taken in a trial of the OX40 agonist ivuxolimab. The receptors derive from an adult with an advanced solid tumor such as melanoma, head and neck, liver or kidney cancer.

This chain connects TRBV30 to TRBJ1-2; 8 bases are a match to TRBD1. Losses at the gene ends were 0 bases for V and 2 bases for J; bases not matched to a gene: 5. CDR1 is GTSNPN and CDR2 is SVGIG in the germline V gene (reference sequence). This CDR3 has 15 residues. The CDR3 here is CAWSVTRQGNYGYTF. In DNA form, the CDR3 reads TGTGCCTGGAGTGTAACGCGACAGGGGAACTATGGCTACACCTTC.

This clone was observed once. V usage is TRBV6-1 and J usage is TRBJ1-2; no clear D gene. V was cut by 4 bases and J by 4 bases, with 16 bases left in between. The CDR3 runs 15 residues. In germline, CDR1 is MNHNS, CDR2 SASEGT. CDR3 in amino acids: CASSGERTPLYGYTF. In DNA, the CDR3 is TGTGCCAGCAGTGGGGAGAGGACCCCCCTCTATGGCTACACCTTC.

This chain uses TRBV30 with TRBJ2-3, with D possibly TRBD1 on 7 matching bases. The V and J ends lost 2 bases and 1 base respectively, with 10 bases between them. Germline assignment: CDR1 GTSNPN and CDR2 SVGIG (reference sequence). The CDR3 runs 14 residues. CDR3 region: CAWSQGGGTDTQYF. The CDR3 DNA sequence: TGTGCCTGGAGTCAGGGGGGCGGCACAGATACGCAGTATTTT.

As to this clone: Other nucleotide sequences from this sample produce the same CDR3. This chain links TRBV5-1 with TRBJ1-1; D might be TRBD1 (5 bases). Trimming took off 0 bases at V and 5 bases at J, with 11 bases between the two ends. The CDR3 runs to 14 residues. CDR1 and CDR2 (germline): SGHRS, YFSETQ. The CDR3, as DNA: TGCGCCAGCAGCTTGGTGGGGGGAGGGACTGAAGCTTTCTTT. This codes for CASSLVGGGTEAFF.

The chain employs TRBV7-9 and TRBJ1-2; 10 bases match TRBD1. The CDR3 contains 17 residues. V lost 5 bases, J lost 4 bases, and 13 bases stayed unmatched. Germline CDR1 reads SEHNR; CDR2 reads FQNEAQ (reference sequence). CDR3 sequence (DNA): TGTGCCAGCAGCCAATCCTCTCGGACAGGGGGGGGCTATGGCTACACCTTC. As protein: CASSQSSRTGGGYGYTF.

The chain is built from TRBV6-5 and TRBJ1-3; perhaps TRBD1 as D (5 bases). With 4 bases removed from V and 1 base from J, the gap between germline ends came to 14 bases. CDR3 length: 16 residues. CDR1 is MNHEY and CDR2 is SVGAGI in the germline V gene. CDR3 bases: TGTGCCAGCAGTTGGGGCGGACTGACGTCTGGAAACACCATATATTTT. Protein sequence: CASSWGGLTSGNTIYF.

The chain combines TRBV5-1 with TRBJ2-5; D might be TRBD2 (6 bases). This CDR3 spans 15 amino acids. Germline assignment: CDR1 SGHRS and CDR2 YFSETQ. Between the trimmed V and J ends, which lost 5 bases and 4 bases, there was a span of 18 bases. The CDR3 reads CASRFTDGGAETQYF. CDR3 in DNA: TGCGCCAGCAGATTCACCGACGGGGGAGCAGAGACCCAGTACTTC.

The chain is built from TRBV13 and TRBJ2-6, with D possibly matching TRBD1 (6 bases). Per germline, CDR1 PRHDT and CDR2 FYEKMQ (reference sequence). This CDR3 has 17 residues. Trimming stripped 2 bases from V and 2 bases from J, with 13 bases between. CDR3 amino acids: CASSLTRGSPGANVLTF. CDR3 coding DNA: TGTGCCAGCAGCTTAACCAGGGGATCGCCTGGGGCCAACGTCCTGACTTTC.

The chain recombines TRBV6-6 with TRBJ2-7; TRBD2 matches 12 bases. Germline CDR1 MNHNY, CDR2 SVGAGI (reference sequence). V was clipped by 4 bases and J by 1 base; unmatched bases: 5. The CDR3 has 16 residues. The CDR3 region has the DNA TGTGCCAGCAGTTCCAGACTAGCGGGAGTGTCCTACGAGCAGTACTTC. Amino acids: CASSSRLAGVSYEQYF.

The chain links TRBV6-1 to TRBJ1-5; 7 nucleotides match TRBD1. Germline assignment: CDR1 MNHNS and CDR2 SASEGT. Trimming removed 9 bases from V and 1 base from J; junction bases left unmatched: 6. This CDR3 contains 14 residues. CDR3 sequence: CASLSQGSNQPQHF. DNA of the CDR3: TGTGCCAGTCTATCACAGGGGAGCAATCAGCCCCAGCATTTT.

The genes are TRBV4-2 and TRBJ2-7; D not resolved. CDR1 and CDR2 from the germline V gene are LGHNA and YNFKEQ. V lost 3 bases, J lost 4 bases, and 4 bases lay in between. This CDR3 is built from 11 residues. The CDR3 protein is CASSQNYEQYF. DNA of the CDR3: TGTGCCAGCAGCCAGAATTACGAGCAGTACTTC.

CDR3 DNA sequence: TGTGCCAGCAGTGAGTCAGGGAACAATCAGCCCCAGCATTTT. Protein product: CASSESGNNQPQHF. V usage is TRBV25-1 and J usage is TRBJ1-5, with a possible D match to TRBD1 (5 bases). Germline loops: CDR1 MGHDK, CDR2 SYGVNS. V gave up 3 bases and J gave up 3 bases, with 9 bases separating them. This CDR3 contains 14 residues.

This clone occurred a few times. The V call is TRBV28, the J call TRBJ2-2; D gene ambiguous. This CDR3 has 13 residues. Trimming removed 2 bases from V and 6 bases from J, with 7 bases in between. The germline CDR1 and CDR2 sequences are MDHEN and SYDVKM. CDR3 in amino acids: CASSLGLPGELFF. In nucleotides, the CDR3 is TGTGCCAGCAGTTTAGGGCTACCCGGGGAGCTGTTTTTT.

The V call is TRBV5-4, the J call TRBJ2-1; 7 nucleotides match TRBD2. The V segment lost 1 base and the J segment 4 bases; nucleotides outside the gene matches: 5. The germline gives CDR1 SGHNT, CDR2 YYREEE (reference sequence). This CDR3 is built from 15 residues. The CDR3 loop reads CASSLRASGYNEQFF. The CDR3 DNA reads as TGTGCCAGCAGCTTGAGGGCTAGCGGATACAATGAGCAGTTCTTC.

The rearrangement links TRBV4-1 to TRBJ2-7; 9 bases fit TRBD1. V was clipped by 2 bases and J by 3 bases; unmatched bases: 8. Looked up from germline, CDR1 is MGHRA and CDR2 is YSYEKL. The CDR3 spans 16 residues. The CDR3 is CASSQRGGTGYYEQYF. DNA of the CDR3: TGCGCCAGCAGCCAAAGAGGGGGGACAGGGTACTACGAGCAGTACTTC.

The chain couples TRBV19 to TRBJ2-1, with D perhaps matching TRBD1 (5 bases). The CDR3 length is 12 residues. V lost 5 bases and J 10 bases, leaving 12 bases between the germline ends. Germline V gene lookup returns CDR1 LNHDA and CDR2 SQIVND (reference sequence). The CDR3 DNA sequence: TGTGCCAGTAGTCTCTCGTACAGGGAGCAGTTCTTC. Translated, it gives CASSLSYREQFF.

The chain joins TRBV5-5 to TRBJ2-2, with D maybe TRBD2 (6 bases). The CDR3 extends over 18 amino acids. The germline V and J ends were trimmed by 4 bases and 1 base, with 20 bases remaining between them. CDR1 and CDR2 (germline): SGHKS, YYEKEE (reference sequence). CDR3 bases: TGTGCCAGCAGCCTTAGTCCCTTAGTCGGGGGGAACACCGGGGAGCTGTTTTTT. It yields the protein CASSLSPLVGGNTGELFF.

The chain recombines TRBV11-2 with TRBJ2-5; 10 bases align to TRBD2. With V trimmed by 2 bases and J by 2 bases, 5 bases remained unmatched. Germline V gives CDR1 SGHAT, CDR2 FQNNGV. CDR3 length: 16 amino acids. CDR3 sequence: CASSLSLAGGQETQYF. The CDR3, as DNA: TGTGCCAGCAGCTTATCGTTAGCGGGAGGACAAGAGACCCAGTACTTC.

The chain has TRBV18 and TRBJ2-1; TRBD1 matches at 9 bases. The CDR3 is made up of 16 amino acids. In germline, CDR1 is KGHSH, CDR2 LQKENI. Unmatched junction bases numbered 12, after V lost 6 bases and J lost 6 bases. The CDR3 reads CASSLKTGGDSNEQFF. Written as DNA, the CDR3 is TGTGCCAGCTCCCTTAAGACAGGGGGGGACTCCAATGAGCAGTTCTTC.

This rearrangement joins TRBV11-2 to TRBJ2-4; a possible D gene is TRBD1 (5 bases). From germline, CDR1 is SGHAT and CDR2 FQNNGV. Deletions cut 5 bases from V and 0 bases from J, with 14 bases between. The CDR3 extends over 16 amino acids. CDR3 sequence: CASSTQGTVAKNIQYF. The CDR3 DNA reads as TGTGCCAGCAGCACCCAGGGTACCGTAGCCAAAAACATTCAGTACTTC.

The gene calls are TRBV5-1 and TRBJ2-5; D unresolved. The CDR3 contains 12 residues. V was clipped by 0 bases and J by 4 bases, with 4 bases between them. From germline, CDR1 is SGHRS and CDR2 YFSETQ. The CDR3 nucleotides read TGCGCCAGCAGCTTGGCCAGAGAGACCCAGTACTTC. It translates to CASSLARETQYF.

This clone was detected only once. The gene calls are TRBV27 and TRBJ2-5, with D possibly matching TRBD1 (6 bases). Germline assignment: CDR1 MNHEY and CDR2 SMNVEV (reference sequence). Trimming removed 6 bases at V and 6 bases at J, with 20 bases between. This CDR3 has 15 amino acids. The DNA of the CDR3 is TGTGCCAGCAGCGGATTCCAGGGGAACGGAAAGACCCAGTACTTC. It specifies CASSGFQGNGKTQYF.

The chain links TRBV13 to TRBJ2-7, with a weak D call TRBD2 (5 bases). Germline CDR1 PRHDT, CDR2 FYEKMQ (reference sequence). The CDR3 is 13 amino acids. Between the trimmed V and J ends, which lost 5 bases and 6 bases, there was a span of 14 bases. The CDR3 nucleotides are TGTGCCAGCAGCCTGAGGCGGGCGGGCGAGCAGTACTTC. Its translation is CASSLRRAGEQYF.